Sequencing of this TCR beta chain was carried out in a study of T cells in Graves' hyperthyroidism and ophthalmopathy. The CDR3 regions of TCR beta were amplified from RNA transcripts. HTBI primers drove first-round RT-PCR of the TCR CDR3. TCRdb fed the multiplex PCR reads into MiXCR, producing one record per CDR3 protein. In the table there are about 640,000 distinct CDR3 sequences, 20% of which are singletons. The V gene's germline CDR1 is SGHRS and CDR2 YFSETQ. With V trimmed by 4 bases and J by 2 bases, 10 bases remained unmatched. The CDR3 consists of 16 residues. This clonotype was observed many times.

The receptor was derived from a man aged 25 to 45 with Graves' ophthalmopathy. The sample comprised blood. This rearrangement joins TRBV5-1 to TRBJ2-3, with 7 bases that match TRBD1. The CDR3 region has the DNA TGCGCCAGCAGCGAGGGTACAGGGGAAGACACAGATACGCAGTATTTT. It yields the protein CASSEGTGEDTDTQYF. Full variable domain (outside the CDR3, taken from reference TRBV5-1 and TRBJ2-3): KAGVTQTPRYLIKTRGQQVTLSCSPISGHRSVSWYQQTPGQGLQFLFEYFSETQRNKGNFPGRFSGRQFSNSRSEMNVSTLELGDSALYLCASSEGTGEDTDTQYFGPGTRLTVL.